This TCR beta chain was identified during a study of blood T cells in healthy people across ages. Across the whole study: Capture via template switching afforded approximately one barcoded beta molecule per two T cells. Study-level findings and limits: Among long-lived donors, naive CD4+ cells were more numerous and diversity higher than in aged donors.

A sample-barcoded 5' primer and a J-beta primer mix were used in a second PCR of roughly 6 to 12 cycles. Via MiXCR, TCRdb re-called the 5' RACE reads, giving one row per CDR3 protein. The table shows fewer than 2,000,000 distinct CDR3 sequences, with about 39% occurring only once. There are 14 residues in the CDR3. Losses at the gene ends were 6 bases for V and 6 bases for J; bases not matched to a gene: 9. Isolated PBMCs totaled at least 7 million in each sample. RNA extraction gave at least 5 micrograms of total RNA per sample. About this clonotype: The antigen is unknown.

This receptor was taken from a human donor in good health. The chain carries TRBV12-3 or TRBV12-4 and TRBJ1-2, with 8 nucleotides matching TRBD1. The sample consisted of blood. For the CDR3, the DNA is TGTGCCAGCAGCAAAAGGGCGACAGGGGATGGCTACACCTTC. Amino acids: CASSKRATGDGYTF.